This T cell receptor beta chain was profiled in a study of blood T cell repertoires in COVID-19 (dated by TCRdb to 2018 to 2021). Study-level background: Samples from collaborators originated in the United States, Italy and Spain and spanned both the acute and convalescent phases of COVID-19. Sample metadata almost always included a de-identified subject ID, COVID-19 status, age in years and sex. The prospective study material was composed of cDNA or gDNA derived from T cells, B-cell-depleted T cells, or PBMCs. HLA class I and class II types, where available, came from metadata supplied by the sample provider rather than from assay-based typing. The repertoires were released in a freely available public database intended as a resource for research on the immune response to SARS-CoV-2. The samples were drawn from the first 160 participants of the ongoing ImmuneRACE study and from about 1,200 subjects provided by 6 global collaborators. Subjects who had been exposed to COVID-19, were actively infected with it, or had recovered from it provided the deeply sampled blood TCRbeta repertoires that made up the dataset.

Comments on this clone: It has no known antigen specificity. There are no base qualities to consult, and no much larger clone falls within one base.

The study at large found these results: The amount of clinical and demographic metadata varied by source and participant and was provided uncurated.

Collaborating institutions collected whole blood in K2EDTA tubes following their own protocols. For TCRbeta analysis, collaborator samples were shipped as frozen whole blood, as isolated PBMCs, or as DNA extracted from either sample type. As encoded in the germline V gene (reference sequence), CDR1 is LNHDA while CDR2 is SQIVND. CDR3 length: 13 amino acids, cysteine to phenylalanine. CDR3 DNA only is kept here, 39 bases in frame from base 1. Trimming at the junction amounts to 5 bases on V and 0 bases on J, and the germline ends lie 7 bases apart. The immunoSEQ Assay, a bias-controlled multiplex PCR, was used to amplify TCRbeta CDR3 regions from genomic DNA. Under the source paper's analysis protocol: Nucleated cell counts per sample were estimated from amplification of reference gene primers within the assay. Sequence reads were collapsed and filtered to measure the absolute abundance of every unique TCRbeta CDR3 rearrangement. Productive Simpson clonality was computed per sample as the square root of Simpson's diversity index over productive rearrangements. The source is immuneACCESS, and TCRdb retained only in-frame sequences with V and J called. Part of the clones is not carried over; for the studies checked, unresolved V genes explain less than half of this, and the remainder is unexplained. For V, J and clone size, that table is used; D and trimming come from the DNA. The sample table holds more than 150,000 clones, of which approximately 86% were seen once. Roughly 2.2% of the sample is held by the ten biggest clonotypes.

The source of this sequence is a woman in her sixties or seventies with acute or convalescent COVID-19. In this chain, TRBV19 is recombined with TRBJ1-1; TRBD1 might be the D gene, on 5 matching bases. Sequenced: peripheral blood. CDR3 protein: CASSRQLNTEAFF. Read as DNA, the sequence is TGTGCCAGTAGTCGACAGCTGAACACTGAAGCTTTCTTT.